This T cell receptor beta chain was observed in a study of blood T cells in healthy people across ages. Whole-study results and caveats: Unknown donor CMV status possibly confounded expanded clonotype changes. Per-million-T-cell TCR beta diversity fell roughly linearly with age. Naive CD4+ cells and diversity were both higher in long-lived donors than in aged donors.

The CDR3 extends over 14 amino acids. V lost 7 bases and J lost 0; bases outside the gene matches: 2. Germline V gene lookup returns CDR1 MNHEY and CDR2 SVGEGT. For this clonotype: What it binds is not known.

Sample-barcoded 5' priming and a J-beta primer mix drove a second PCR of about 7 to 12 cycles. TCRdb processed the 5' RACE reads anew with MiXCR; each CDR3 protein has one entry. Of more than 700,000 distinct CDR3 sequences in the sample, 35% to 60% are singletons; the top ten hold 15% to 20%. The sequence came from a man older than 75 in good health. Input material: blood. The gene calls are TRBV6-2 or TRBV6-3 and TRBJ2-2, with 7 bases lining up with TRBD1. CDR3 loop: CASNDRANTGELFF. The DNA of the CDR3 is TGTGCCAGCAACGACAGGGCGAACACCGGGGAGCTGTTTTTT.